Sequencing of this TCR beta chain was carried out in a study of blood T cell repertoires in COVID-19. Looked up from germline, CDR1 is SGDLS and CDR2 is YYNGEE. The V segment lost 2 bases and the J segment 4 bases; nucleotides outside the gene matches: 3. CDR3 length equals 14 residues. Libraries were prepared by immunoSEQ multiplex PCR; TCRdb keeps only in-frame clonotypes and omits some of them. Of some 85,000 clones in the sample, roughly 82% were seen once. The TCR comes from an elderly woman with active or convalescent COVID-19. The chain has TRBV9 and TRBJ1-1; TRBD1 matches 9 bases. Input material: peripheral blood. This CDR3 reads CASSVLTGGTEAFF. The CDR3, as DNA: TGTGCCAGCAGCGTCCTGACAGGGGGCACTGAAGCTTTCTTT. The whole variable domain, remainder taken from reference TRBV9 and TRBJ1-1, is DSGVTQTPKHLITATGQRVTLRCSPRSGDLSVYWYQQSLDQGLQFLIQYYNGEERAKGNILERFSAQQFPDLHSELNLSSLELGDSALYFCASSVLTGGTEAFFGQGTRLTVV.